Listed below are T cell receptor beta chains from one sample, sequenced in a study of cytomegalovirus exposure and HLA in healthy donors. The assay was immunoSEQ multiplex PCR, and TCRdb's table has in-frame clones only and misses some. Here the sample spans about 220,000 clones, around nine tenths being singletons. Material: PBMCs. The receptors derive from a man aged 18 to 30 in good health and CMV-seronegative. The CDR3 runs from the conserved cysteine through the conserved F or W. The D gene is left open where the match is weak. Clone size is shown for a subset of rows, as once, few, many or a class of expanded clone.

v_call	j_call	clone_size	d_call	cdr3_aa	cdr3_nt
TRBV15	TRBJ1-6	-	-	CATSRVNGYYNSPLHF	TGTGCCACCAGCAGAGTTAACGGTTACTATAATTCACCCCTCCACTTT
TRBV19	TRBJ1-5	once	-	CASSIDLGGANNQPQHF	TGTGCCAGTAGTATAGATCTCGGAGGGGCAAACAATCAGCCCCAGCATTTT
TRBV15	TRBJ2-7	-	-	CATSRDRPDRAYEQYF	TGTGCCACCAGCAGAGATCGGCCGGACAGAGCCTACGAGCAGTACTTC
TRBV15	TRBJ2-3	-	-	CATSASDSTDTQYF	TGTGCCACCAGCGCTAGTGACAGCACAGATACGCAGTATTTT
TRBV12-5	TRBJ2-2	-	TRBD2	CASGSGLALGELFF	TGTGCTAGTGGCTCTGGACTAGCGCTCGGGGAGCTGTTTTTT
TRBV19	TRBJ1-6	-	TRBD1	CASSIETGAAISPLHF	TGTGCCAGTAGTATAGAGACAGGGGCGGCGATTTCACCCCTCCACTTT
TRBV5-4	TRBJ2-2	-	TRBD2	CASSTRGAGELFF	TGTGCCAGCAGCACCCGGGGGGCCGGGGAGCTGTTTTTT
TRBV5-1	TRBJ2-5	-	-	CASRRRDLQETQYF	TGCGCCAGCAGGCGCCGGGACTTACAAGAGACCCAGTACTTC
TRBV7-9	TRBJ2-5	-	-	CASSFVSETQYF	TGTGCCAGCAGCTTTGTCTCGGAGACCCAGTACTTC
TRBV18	TRBJ2-3	-	TRBD1	CASSPRDRGYTDTQYF	TGTGCCAGCTCACCAAGGGACAGGGGTTACACAGATACGCAGTATTTT
TRBV4-1	TRBJ2-7	once	-	CASSQGGLQGNQQYF	TGCGCCAGCAGCCAAGGAGGTCTACAGGGAAATCAGCAGTACTTC
TRBV6-1	TRBJ1-1	-	-	CASSEAPSQGGAFF	TGTGCCAGCAGTGAAGCGCCGAGTCAGGGAGGAGCTTTCTTT
TRBV27	TRBJ1-5	-	TRBD1	CASSGDRRGQPQHF	TGTGCCAGCAGTGGGGACAGGCGAGGTCAGCCCCAGCATTTT
TRBV6-1	TRBJ2-2	-	-	CASSRSGELFF	TGTGCCAGCAGTCGGTCCGGGGAGCTGTTTTTT
TRBV28	TRBJ1-2	-	-	CASSETGSLYGYTF	TGTGCCAGCAGCGAAACAGGTTCACTCTATGGCTACACCTTC